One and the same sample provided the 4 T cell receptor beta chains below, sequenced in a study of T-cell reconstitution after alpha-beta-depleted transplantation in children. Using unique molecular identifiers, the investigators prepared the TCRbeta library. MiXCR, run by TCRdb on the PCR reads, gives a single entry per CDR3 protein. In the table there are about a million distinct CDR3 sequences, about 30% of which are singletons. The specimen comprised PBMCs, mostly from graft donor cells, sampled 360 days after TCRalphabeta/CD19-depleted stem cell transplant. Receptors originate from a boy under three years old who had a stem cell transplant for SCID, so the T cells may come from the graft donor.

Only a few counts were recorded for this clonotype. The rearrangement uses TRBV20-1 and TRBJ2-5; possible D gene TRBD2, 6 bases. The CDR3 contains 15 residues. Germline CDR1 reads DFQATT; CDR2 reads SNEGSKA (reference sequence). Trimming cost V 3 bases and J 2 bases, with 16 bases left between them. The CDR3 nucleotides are TGCAGTGCTAGCACAGCGGCGGGGCTACAAGAGACCCAGTACTTC. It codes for CSASTAAGLQETQYF.

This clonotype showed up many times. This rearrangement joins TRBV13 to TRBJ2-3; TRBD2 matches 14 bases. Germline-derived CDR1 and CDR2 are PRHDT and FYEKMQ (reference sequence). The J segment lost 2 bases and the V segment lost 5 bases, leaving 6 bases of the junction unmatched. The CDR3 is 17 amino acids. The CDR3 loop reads CASSPRTSGGPTDTQYF. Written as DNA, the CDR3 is TGTGCCAGCAGCCCAAGGACTAGCGGGGGGCCCACAGATACGCAGTATTTT.

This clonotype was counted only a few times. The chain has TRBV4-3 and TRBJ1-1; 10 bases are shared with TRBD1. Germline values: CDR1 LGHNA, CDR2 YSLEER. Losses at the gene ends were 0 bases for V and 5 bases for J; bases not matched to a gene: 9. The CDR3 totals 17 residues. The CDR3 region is CASSQEAGTGARTEAFF. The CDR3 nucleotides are TGCGCCAGCAGCCAAGAGGCCGGGACAGGGGCGAGGACTGAAGCTTTCTTT.

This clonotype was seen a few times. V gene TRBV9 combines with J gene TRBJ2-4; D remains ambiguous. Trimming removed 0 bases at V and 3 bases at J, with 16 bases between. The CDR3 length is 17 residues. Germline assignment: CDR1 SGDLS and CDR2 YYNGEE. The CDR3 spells CASSVGTDDYGKNIQYF. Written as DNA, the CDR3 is TGTGCCAGCAGCGTAGGTACGGACGATTATGGCAAAAACATTCAGTACTTC.